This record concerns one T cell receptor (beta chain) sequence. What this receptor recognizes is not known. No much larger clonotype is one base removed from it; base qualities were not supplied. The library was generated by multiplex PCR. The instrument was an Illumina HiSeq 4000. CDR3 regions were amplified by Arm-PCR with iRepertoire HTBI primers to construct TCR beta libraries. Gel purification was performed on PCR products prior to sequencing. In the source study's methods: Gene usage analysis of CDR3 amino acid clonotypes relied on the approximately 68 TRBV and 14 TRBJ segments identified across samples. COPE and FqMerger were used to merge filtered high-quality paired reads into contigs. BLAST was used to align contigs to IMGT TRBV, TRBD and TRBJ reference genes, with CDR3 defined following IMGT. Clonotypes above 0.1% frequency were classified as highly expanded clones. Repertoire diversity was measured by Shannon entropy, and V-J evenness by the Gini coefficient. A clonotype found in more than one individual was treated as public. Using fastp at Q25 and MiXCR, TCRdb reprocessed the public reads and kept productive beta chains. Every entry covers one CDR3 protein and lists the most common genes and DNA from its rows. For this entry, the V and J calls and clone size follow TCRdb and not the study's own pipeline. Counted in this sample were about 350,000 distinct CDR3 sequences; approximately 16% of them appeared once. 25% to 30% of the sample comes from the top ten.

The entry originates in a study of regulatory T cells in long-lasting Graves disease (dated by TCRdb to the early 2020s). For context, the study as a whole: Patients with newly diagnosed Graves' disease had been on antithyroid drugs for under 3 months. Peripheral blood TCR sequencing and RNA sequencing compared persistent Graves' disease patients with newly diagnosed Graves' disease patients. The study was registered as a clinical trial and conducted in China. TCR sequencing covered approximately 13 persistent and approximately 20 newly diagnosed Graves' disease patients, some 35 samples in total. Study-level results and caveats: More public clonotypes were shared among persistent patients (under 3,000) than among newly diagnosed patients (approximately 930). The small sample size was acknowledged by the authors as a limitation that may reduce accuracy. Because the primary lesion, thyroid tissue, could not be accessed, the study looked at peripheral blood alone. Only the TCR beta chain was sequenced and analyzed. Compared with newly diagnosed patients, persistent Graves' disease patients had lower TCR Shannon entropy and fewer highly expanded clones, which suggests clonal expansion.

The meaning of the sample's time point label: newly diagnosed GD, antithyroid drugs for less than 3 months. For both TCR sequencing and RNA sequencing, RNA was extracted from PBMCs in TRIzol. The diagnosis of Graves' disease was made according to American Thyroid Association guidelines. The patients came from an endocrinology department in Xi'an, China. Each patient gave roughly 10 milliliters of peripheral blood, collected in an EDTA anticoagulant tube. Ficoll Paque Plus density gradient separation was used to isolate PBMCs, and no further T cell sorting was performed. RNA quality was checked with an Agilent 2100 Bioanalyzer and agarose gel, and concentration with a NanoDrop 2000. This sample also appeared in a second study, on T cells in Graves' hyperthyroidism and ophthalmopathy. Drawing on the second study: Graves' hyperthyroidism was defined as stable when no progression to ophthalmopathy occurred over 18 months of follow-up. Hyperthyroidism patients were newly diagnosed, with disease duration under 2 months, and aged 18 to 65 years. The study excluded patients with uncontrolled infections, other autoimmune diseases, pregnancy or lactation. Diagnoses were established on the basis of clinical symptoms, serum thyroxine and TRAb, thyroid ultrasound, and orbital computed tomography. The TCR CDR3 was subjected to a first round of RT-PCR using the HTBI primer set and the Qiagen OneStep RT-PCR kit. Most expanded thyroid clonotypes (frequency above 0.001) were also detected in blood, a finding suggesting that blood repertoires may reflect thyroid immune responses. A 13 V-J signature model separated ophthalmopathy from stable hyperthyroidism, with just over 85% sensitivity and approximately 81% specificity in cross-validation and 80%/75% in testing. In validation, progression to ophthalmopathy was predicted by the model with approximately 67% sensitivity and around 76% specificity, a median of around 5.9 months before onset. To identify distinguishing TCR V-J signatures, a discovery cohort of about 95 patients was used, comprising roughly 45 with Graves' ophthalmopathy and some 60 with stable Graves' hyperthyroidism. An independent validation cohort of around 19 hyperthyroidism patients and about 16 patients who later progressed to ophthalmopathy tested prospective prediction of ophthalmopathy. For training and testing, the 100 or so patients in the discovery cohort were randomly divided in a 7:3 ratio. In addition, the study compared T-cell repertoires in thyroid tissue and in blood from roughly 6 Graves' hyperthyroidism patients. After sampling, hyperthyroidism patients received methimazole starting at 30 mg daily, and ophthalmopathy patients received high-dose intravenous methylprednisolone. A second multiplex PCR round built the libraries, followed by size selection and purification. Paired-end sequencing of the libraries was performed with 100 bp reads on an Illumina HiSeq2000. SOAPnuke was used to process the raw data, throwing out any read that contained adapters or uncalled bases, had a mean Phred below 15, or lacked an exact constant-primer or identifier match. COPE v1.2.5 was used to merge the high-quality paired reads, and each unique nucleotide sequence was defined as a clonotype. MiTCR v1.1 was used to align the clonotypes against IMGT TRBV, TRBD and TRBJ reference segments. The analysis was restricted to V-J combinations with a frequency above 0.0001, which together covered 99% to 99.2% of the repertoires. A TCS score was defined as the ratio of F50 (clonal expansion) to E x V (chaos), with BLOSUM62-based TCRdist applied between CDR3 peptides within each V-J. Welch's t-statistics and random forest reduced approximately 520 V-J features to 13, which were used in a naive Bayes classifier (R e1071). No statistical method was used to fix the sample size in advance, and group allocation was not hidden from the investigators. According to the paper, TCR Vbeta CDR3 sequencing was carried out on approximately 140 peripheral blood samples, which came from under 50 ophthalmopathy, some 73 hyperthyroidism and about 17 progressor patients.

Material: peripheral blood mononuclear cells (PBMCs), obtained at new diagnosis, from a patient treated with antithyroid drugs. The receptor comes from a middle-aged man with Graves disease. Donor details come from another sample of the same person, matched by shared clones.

The nucleotides are TGTGCCAGCAGCTCGGGACAGGCCCTGGCAGATACGCAGTATTTT. Translated, it gives CASSSGQALADTQYF. The chain is assembled from TRBV12-3 or TRBV12-4 and TRBJ2-3; TRBD1 matches 8 bases in the middle. Trimming accounts for 6 bases at V and 4 bases at J, while the number of junction bases matched to no gene is 9. Spanning cysteine to phenylalanine, the CDR3 consists of 15 amino acids. The only DNA kept is the CDR3, 45 bases in frame from the first base.